This T cell receptor (beta chain) originates from a study of T cells after yellow fever vaccination. A 5'RACE template-switching step, the method used to make TCR cDNA, added a universal primer site and UMIs. Each CDR3 protein is one row after TCRdb ran MiXCR on the 5' RACE reads. The sample lists some 69,000 distinct CDR3 sequences; 5.5% to 7.5% were seen once. This clonotype appeared many times. Its antigen is currently unknown. Germline CDR1 and CDR2: LNHDA and SQIVND (reference sequence). The ends were cut back, 4 bases at V and 1 base at J, with 7 bases in the middle. The CDR3 spans 13 residues. Study results and caveats: The booster response re-showed most primary clones: about 96% CD4, around 87% CD8. Researchers noted that a small share of clonotypes showed up in both CD4 and CD8 compartments.

The TCR was taken from a man aged 18-30 years who received the YFV17D yellow fever vaccine. The specimen comprised CD4+ T cells sorted from PBMCs, sampled roughly 14 days after the first yellow fever vaccination. The rearrangement uses TRBV19 and TRBJ1-1, with TRBD1 as a possible D gene (6 bases). CDR3 protein: CASSKQGNTEAFF. In DNA form, the CDR3 reads TGTGCCAGTAGTAAACAGGGGAACACTGAAGCTTTCTTT. The entire variable domain, with the rest obtained from reference TRBV19 and TRBJ1-1, is as follows: DGGITQSPKYLFRKEGQNVTLSCEQNLNHDAMYWYRQDPGQGLRLIYYSQIVNDFQKGDIAEGYSVSREKKESFPLTVTSAQKNPTAFYLCASSKQGNTEAFFGQGTRLTVV.